This T cell receptor (beta chain) is from a study of PD-1 blockade in classical Hodgkin lymphoma. Time point denoted: newly diagnosed, previously untreated cHL patient sample. Purification of CD4+ T cells from thawed PBMCs was achieved by magnetic negative selection. The CDR3 length is 18 residues. Trimming cost V 3 bases and J 4 bases, with 25 bases left between them. Looked up from germline, CDR1 is MNHEY and CDR2 is SMNVEV (reference sequence). The data were produced by immunoSEQ multiplex PCR, yet TCRdb's version contains in-frame clones alone and is incomplete. This sample carries roughly 27,000 clones, roughly 90% of them seen once, and the ten largest clones take around 0.33%.

The sample consisted of CD4+ T cells from blood. This sequence was found in a human donor with classical Hodgkin lymphoma. The chain carries TRBV27 and TRBJ2-7, with D possibly matching TRBD1 (7 bases). CDR3 DNA: TGTGCCAGCAGTTTCCCGTATAACAGGGGAGGTTCGCCGTACGAGCAGTACTTC. Its translation: CASSFPYNRGGSPYEQYF.